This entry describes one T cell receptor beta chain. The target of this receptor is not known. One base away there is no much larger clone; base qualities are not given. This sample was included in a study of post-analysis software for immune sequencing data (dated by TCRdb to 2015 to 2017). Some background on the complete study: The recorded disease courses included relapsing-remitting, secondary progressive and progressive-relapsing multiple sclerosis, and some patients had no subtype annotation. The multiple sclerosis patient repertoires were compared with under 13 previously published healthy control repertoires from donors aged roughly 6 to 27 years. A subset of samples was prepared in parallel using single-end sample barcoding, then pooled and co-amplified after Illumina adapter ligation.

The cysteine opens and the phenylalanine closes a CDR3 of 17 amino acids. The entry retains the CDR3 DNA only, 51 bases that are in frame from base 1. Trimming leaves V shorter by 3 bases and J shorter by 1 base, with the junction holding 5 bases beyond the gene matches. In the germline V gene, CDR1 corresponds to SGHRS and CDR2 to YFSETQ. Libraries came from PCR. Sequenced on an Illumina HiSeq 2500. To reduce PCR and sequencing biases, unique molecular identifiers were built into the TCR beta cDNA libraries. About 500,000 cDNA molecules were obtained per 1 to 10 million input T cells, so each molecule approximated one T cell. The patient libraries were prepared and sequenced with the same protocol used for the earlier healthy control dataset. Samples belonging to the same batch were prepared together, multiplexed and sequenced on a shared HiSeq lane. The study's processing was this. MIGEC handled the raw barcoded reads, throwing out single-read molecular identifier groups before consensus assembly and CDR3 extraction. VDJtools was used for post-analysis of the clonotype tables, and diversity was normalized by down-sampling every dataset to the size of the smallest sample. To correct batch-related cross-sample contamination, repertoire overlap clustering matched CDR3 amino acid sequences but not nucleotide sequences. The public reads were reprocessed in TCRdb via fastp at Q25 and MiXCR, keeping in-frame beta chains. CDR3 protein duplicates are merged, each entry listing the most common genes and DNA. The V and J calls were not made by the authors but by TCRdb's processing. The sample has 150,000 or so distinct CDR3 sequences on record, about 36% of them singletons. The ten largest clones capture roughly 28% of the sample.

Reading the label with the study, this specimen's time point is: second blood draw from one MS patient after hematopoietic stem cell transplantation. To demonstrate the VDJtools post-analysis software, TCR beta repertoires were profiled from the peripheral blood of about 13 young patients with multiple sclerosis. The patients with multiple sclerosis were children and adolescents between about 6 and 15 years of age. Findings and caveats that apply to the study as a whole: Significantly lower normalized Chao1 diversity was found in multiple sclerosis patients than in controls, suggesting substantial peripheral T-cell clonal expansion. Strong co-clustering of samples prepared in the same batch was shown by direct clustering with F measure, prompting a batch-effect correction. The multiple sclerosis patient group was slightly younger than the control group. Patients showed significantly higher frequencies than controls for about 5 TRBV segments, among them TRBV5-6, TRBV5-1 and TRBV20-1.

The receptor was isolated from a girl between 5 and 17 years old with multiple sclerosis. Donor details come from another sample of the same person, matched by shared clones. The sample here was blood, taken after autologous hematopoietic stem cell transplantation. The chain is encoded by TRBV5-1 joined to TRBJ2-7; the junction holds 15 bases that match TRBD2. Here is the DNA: TGCGCCAGCAGCTCGGGACTAGCGGGAGGACCATCCTACGAGCAGTACTTC. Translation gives CASSSGLAGGPSYEQYF.